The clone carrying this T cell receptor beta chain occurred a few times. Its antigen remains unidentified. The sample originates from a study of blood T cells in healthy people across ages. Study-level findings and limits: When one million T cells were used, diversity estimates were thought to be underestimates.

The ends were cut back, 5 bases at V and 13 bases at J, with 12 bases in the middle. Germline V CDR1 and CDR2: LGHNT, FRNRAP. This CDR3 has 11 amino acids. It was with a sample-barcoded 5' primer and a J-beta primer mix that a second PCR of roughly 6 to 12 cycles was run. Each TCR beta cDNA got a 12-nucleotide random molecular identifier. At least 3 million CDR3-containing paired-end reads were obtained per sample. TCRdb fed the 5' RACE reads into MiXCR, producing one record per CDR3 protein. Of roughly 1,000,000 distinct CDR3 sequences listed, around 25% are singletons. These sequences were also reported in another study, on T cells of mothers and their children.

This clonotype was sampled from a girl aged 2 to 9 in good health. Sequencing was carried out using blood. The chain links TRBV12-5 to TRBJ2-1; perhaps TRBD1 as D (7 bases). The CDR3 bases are TGTGCTAGTGGTGGCGGGACAGAACAGTTCTTC. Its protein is CASGGGTEQFF.